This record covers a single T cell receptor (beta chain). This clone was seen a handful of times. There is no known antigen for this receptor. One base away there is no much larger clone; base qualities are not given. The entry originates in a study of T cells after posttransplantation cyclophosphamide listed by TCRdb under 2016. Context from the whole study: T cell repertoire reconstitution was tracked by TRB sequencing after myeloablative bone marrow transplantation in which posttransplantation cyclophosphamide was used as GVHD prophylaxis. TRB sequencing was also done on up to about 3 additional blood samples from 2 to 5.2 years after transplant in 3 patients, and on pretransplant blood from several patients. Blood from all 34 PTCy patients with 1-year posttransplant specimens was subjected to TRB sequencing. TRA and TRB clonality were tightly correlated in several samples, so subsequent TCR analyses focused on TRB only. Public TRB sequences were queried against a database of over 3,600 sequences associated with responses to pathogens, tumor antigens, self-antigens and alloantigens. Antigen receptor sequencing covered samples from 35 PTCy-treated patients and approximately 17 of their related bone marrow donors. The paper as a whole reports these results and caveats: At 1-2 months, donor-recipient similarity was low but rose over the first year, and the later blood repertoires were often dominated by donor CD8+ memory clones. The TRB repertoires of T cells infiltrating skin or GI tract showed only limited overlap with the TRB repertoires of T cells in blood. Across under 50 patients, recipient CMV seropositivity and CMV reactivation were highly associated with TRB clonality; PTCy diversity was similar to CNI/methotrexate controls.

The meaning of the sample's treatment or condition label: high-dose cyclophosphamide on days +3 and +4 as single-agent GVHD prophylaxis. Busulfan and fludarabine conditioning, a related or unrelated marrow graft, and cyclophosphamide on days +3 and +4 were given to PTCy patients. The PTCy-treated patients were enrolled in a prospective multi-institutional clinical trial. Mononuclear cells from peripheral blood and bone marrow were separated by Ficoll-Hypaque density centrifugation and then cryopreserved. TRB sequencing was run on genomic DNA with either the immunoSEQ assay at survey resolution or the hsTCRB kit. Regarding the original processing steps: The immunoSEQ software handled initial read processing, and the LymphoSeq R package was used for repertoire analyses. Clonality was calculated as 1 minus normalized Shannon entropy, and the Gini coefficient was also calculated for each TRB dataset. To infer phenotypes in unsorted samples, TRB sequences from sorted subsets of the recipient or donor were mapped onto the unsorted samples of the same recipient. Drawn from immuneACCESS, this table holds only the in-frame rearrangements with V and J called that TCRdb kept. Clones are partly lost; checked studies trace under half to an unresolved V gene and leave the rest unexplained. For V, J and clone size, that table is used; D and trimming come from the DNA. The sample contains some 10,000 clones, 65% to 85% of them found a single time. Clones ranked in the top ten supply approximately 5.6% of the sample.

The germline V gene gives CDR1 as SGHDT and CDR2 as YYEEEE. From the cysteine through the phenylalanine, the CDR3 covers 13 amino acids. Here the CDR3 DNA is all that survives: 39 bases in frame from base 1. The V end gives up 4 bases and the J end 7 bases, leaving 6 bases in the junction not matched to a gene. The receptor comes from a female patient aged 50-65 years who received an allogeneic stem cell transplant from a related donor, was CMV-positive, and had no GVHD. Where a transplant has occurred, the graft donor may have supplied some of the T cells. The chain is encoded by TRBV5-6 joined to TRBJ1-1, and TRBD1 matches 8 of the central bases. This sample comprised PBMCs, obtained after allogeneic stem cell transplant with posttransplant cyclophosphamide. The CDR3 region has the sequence CASSQDRGIEAFF. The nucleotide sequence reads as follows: TGTGCCAGCAGCCAAGACAGGGGAATTGAAGCTTTCTTT.